The 29 T cell receptor beta chains below come from one sample, sequenced in a study of blood T cell repertoires in COVID-19. The table came from immunoSEQ multiplex PCR; TCRdb's copy has only in-frame clones and leaves some out. Of just under 85,000 clones listed, approximately 86% were seen once; the top ten hold 7.5% to 9.5%. Input material: peripheral blood. The receptors originated from a man at least 80 years old with active or convalescent COVID-19.

The chain carries TRBV28 and TRBJ1-4; D possibly corresponds to TRBD1 (5 bases). V was shortened by 10 bases and J by 8 bases, with 14 bases between the two germline ends. The CDR3 loop spans 12 amino acids. The V gene's germline CDR1 is MDHEN and CDR2 SYDVKM. The CDR3 DNA reads TGTGCCACCGAAGGGGTTGGCGAAAAACTGTTTTTT. This sequence encodes CATEGVGEKLFF.

This clone has more than one count but fewer than ten. V and J are TRBV24-1 and TRBJ1-5; 8 bases match TRBD1. Germline CDR1 KGHDR, CDR2 SFDVKD. The junction had 19 bases not matched to a gene; V was cut back by 8 bases and J by 2 bases. The CDR3 is 19 amino acids. CDR3 DNA: TGTGCCACCACCAGCCCGGGACAGGCAACTCAAGCGGGCAATCAGCCCCAGCATTTT. It specifies CATTSPGQATQAGNQPQHF.

J is TRBJ2-7 and V is TRBV27; 7 nucleotides line up with TRBD2. The junction had 10 bases not matched to a gene; V was cut back by 3 bases and J by 5 bases. CDR3 size: 15 residues. From germline, CDR1 is MNHEY and CDR2 SMNVEV (reference sequence). The CDR3: CASSFLITGGHEQYV. CDR3 DNA sequence: TGTGCCAGCAGTTTCCTTATCACGGGGGGACACGAGCAGTACGTC.

The chain is built from TRBV5-1 and TRBJ2-2, with a weak D call TRBD2 (5 bases). Germline CDR1 is SGHRS and CDR2 is YFSETQ. The CDR3 length is 16 residues. Between the trimmed V and J ends, which lost 0 bases and 2 bases, there was a span of 11 bases. CDR3 in DNA: TGCGCCAGCAGCTTGGCCGCGGGTCGAAACACCGGGGAGCTGTTTTTT. Amino acid sequence: CASSLAAGRNTGELFF.

The chain has TRBV7-9 and TRBJ2-3; 12 nucleotides agree with TRBD2. The CDR3 is 18 amino acids. From germline, CDR1 is SEHNR and CDR2 FQNEAQ (reference sequence). V shed 7 bases and J 0 bases; nucleotides not matched to a gene: 11. The CDR3 DNA reads TGTGCCAGCAACGCCGGACTAGCGGGATATCCTAGCACAGATACGCAGTATTTT. It is translated as CASNAGLAGYPSTDTQYF.

The genes are TRBV11-2 and TRBJ1-6; no reliable D call. Looked up from germline, CDR1 is SGHAT and CDR2 is FQNNGV. CDR3 size: 15 residues. Between the trimmed V and J ends, which lost 2 bases and 8 bases, there was a span of 13 bases. The CDR3 region is CASSLSHSGDSPLHF. CDR3 coding DNA: TGTGCCAGCAGCTTAAGCCACTCTGGAGATTCACCCCTCCACTTT.

The V and J genes are TRBV7-3 and TRBJ2-3; D is possibly TRBD2 (6 bases). The germline V gene has CDR1 SGHTA and CDR2 FQGTGA. V lost 3 bases and J 2 bases, leaving 21 bases between the germline ends. The CDR3 totals 18 residues. CDR3 residues: CASSFLPSSGRNTDTQYF. The CDR3 coding sequence is TGTGCCAGCAGCTTCCTTCCCTCGAGCGGGCGAAACACAGATACGCAGTATTTT.

The sample holds one count of this clone. The V gene is TRBV19, the J gene TRBJ1-5, with TRBD1 identical over 7 bases. With 6 bases clipped from V and 4 bases from J, the junction kept 6 bases outside the gene matches. Germline CDR1 reads LNHDA; CDR2 reads SQIVND (reference sequence). The CDR3 is made up of 14 amino acids. In DNA, the CDR3 is TGTGCCAGTAGAACAGGGGATCCGAATCAGCCCCAGCATTTT. It is translated as CASRTGDPNQPQHF.

The J gene is TRBJ1-2, the V gene TRBV6-5, with 9 bases lining up with TRBD1. CDR3 size: 13 residues. Looked up from germline, CDR1 is MNHEY and CDR2 is SVGAGI. J lost 5 bases, V lost 7 bases, and 5 bases had no gene match. CDR3 residues: CASTLDRGYGYTF. Here the CDR3 DNA reads TGTGCCAGCACCTTGGACAGGGGATATGGCTACACCTTC.

The V gene is TRBV25-1, the J gene TRBJ2-1; 8 bases match TRBD2. Germline V gene data show CDR1 as MGHDK and CDR2 as SYGVNS. J lost 6 bases, V lost 8 bases, and 12 bases had no gene match. The CDR3 loop spans 15 amino acids. CDR3 nucleotides: TGTGCCAGCTACTCCGGGACTAGTGTTGGCAATGAGCAGTTCTTC. This translates into CASYSGTSVGNEQFF.

This chain links TRBV5-1 with TRBJ2-5; D is perhaps TRBD1 (5 bases). CDR1 and CDR2 (germline): SGHRS, YFSETQ. Trimming removed 0 bases at V and 3 bases at J, with 9 bases between. The CDR3 loop spans 14 amino acids. The CDR3 protein is CASSLVGAEETQYF. The CDR3 coding sequence is TGCGCCAGCAGCTTGGTAGGGGCCGAAGAGACCCAGTACTTC.

V usage is TRBV2 and J usage is TRBJ1-4; no clear D. The CDR3 runs 16 residues. Trimming left V 4 bases short and J 2 bases short, with 14 bases between. Germline CDR1 SNHLY, CDR2 FYNNEI. CDR3 in amino acids: CASSGRALGTNEKLFF. CDR3 sequence (DNA): TGTGCCAGCAGTGGGAGGGCTTTAGGGACTAATGAAAAACTGTTTTTT.

The V call is TRBV5-1, the J call TRBJ2-5; 7 bases align to TRBD1. Germline V gives CDR1 SGHRS, CDR2 YFSETQ. The CDR3 is 15 residues long. Trimming at V came to 0 bases and at J to 2 bases, leaving 4 bases not matched to a gene. The CDR3 reads CASSLADRVQETQYF. CDR3 nucleotide sequence: TGCGCCAGCAGCTTGGCCGACAGGGTTCAAGAGACCCAGTACTTC.

The chain joins TRBV12-3 or TRBV12-4 to TRBJ1-1; D not resolved. This CDR3 comprises 13 residues. V lost 4 bases to trimming and J lost 5 bases, with 11 bases between them. In nucleotides, the CDR3 is TGTGCCAGCAGTTACCAAGGGAGAACTGAAGCTTTCTTT. It yields the protein CASSYQGRTEAFF.

Comment on this clone: The same CDR3 also results from other DNA sequences found in this sample. The V call is TRBV24-1, the J call TRBJ1-5; no clear D gene. The CDR3 loop spans 14 amino acids. Germline CDR1 is KGHDR and CDR2 is SFDVKD. Trimming shortened V by 5 bases and J by 0 bases, and 7 bases separated the two germline ends. The CDR3 DNA reads as TGTGCCACCAGTGTGCGGTATAGCAATCAGCCCCAGCATTTT. Translating gives CATSVRYSNQPQHF.

This chain uses TRBV6-5 with TRBJ1-1; the D is unclear. The V gene lost 8 bases and the J gene lost 3 bases, with 7 bases spanning the gap. Germline CDR1 MNHEY, CDR2 SVGAGI. There are 11 residues in the CDR3. The DNA of the CDR3 is TGTGCCAGCCTCGGTTACACTGAAGCTTTCTTT. Translation: CASLGYTEAFF.

This clone has a single count. The rearrangement uses TRBV19 and TRBJ1-1, with a possible D match to TRBD1 (5 bases). Germline CDR1 is LNHDA and CDR2 is SQIVND (reference sequence). Trimming stripped 6 bases from V and 5 bases from J, with 19 bases between. This CDR3 spans 15 amino acids. Here the CDR3 reads CASSKPREVLTEAFF. CDR3 nucleotide sequence: TGTGCCAGTAGCAAACCCAGGGAGGTGTTGACTGAAGCTTTCTTT. Variable domain in full (rest from reference TRBV19 and TRBJ1-1): DGGITQSPKYLFRKEGQNVTLSCEQNLNHDAMYWYRQDPGQGLRLIYYSQIVNDFQKGDIAEGYSVSREKKESFPLTVTSAQKNPTAFYLCASSKPREVLTEAFFGQGTRLTVV.

The chain employs TRBV18 and TRBJ1-1, with no clear D. The CDR3 consists of 14 residues. Between the trimmed V and J ends, which lost 3 bases and 0 bases, there was a span of 8 bases. Germline CDR1 is KGHSH and CDR2 is LQKENI. CDR3 loop: CASSPEAMNTEAFF. CDR3 DNA sequence: TGTGCCAGCTCACCCGAGGCAATGAACACTGAAGCTTTCTTT. The full variable domain, its missing parts supplied by reference TRBV18 and TRBJ1-1, is NAGVMQNPRHLVRRRGQEARLRCSPMKGHSHVYWYRQLPEEGLKFMVYLQKENIIDESGMPKERFSAEFPKEGPSILRIQQVVRGDSAAYFCASSPEAMNTEAFFGQGTRLTVV.

The genes are TRBV18 and TRBJ1-4; TRBD1 matches 7 bases. The trim removed 2 bases at V and 6 bases at J, leaving 3 bases unmatched. The CDR3 has 14 amino acids. Germline CDR1 is KGHSH and CDR2 is LQKENI. CDR3 loop: CASSPATGHEKLFF. For the CDR3, the DNA is TGTGCCAGCTCACCAGCGACAGGGCATGAAAAACTGTTTTTT.

This chain joins TRBV5-1 and TRBJ1-1; TRBD1 matches at 9 bases. Unmatched junction bases numbered 3, after V lost 8 bases and J lost 1 base. This CDR3 has 13 amino acids. In germline, CDR1 is SGHRS, CDR2 YFSETQ. The CDR3 DNA sequence: TGCGCCAGTGGGACAGGGCCGAACACTGAAGCTTTCTTT. Amino acid sequence: CASGTGPNTEAFF.

This clone was seen once. The chain employs TRBV19 and TRBJ2-7; D may be TRBD1 (5 bases). The germline gives CDR1 LNHDA, CDR2 SQIVND (reference sequence). The CDR3 runs to 11 residues. V lost 9 bases and J 4 bases, leaving 10 bases between the germline ends. The CDR3 protein is CASPDSYEQYV. DNA of the CDR3: TGTGCCAGCCCCGACAGTTACGAGCAGTACGTC.

The CDR3 DNA sequence: TGTGCCAGCACTACAGGGGTCGGGGAGCTGTTTTTT. Its translation: CASTTGVGELFF. This chain uses TRBV25-1 with TRBJ2-2, with 7 positions matching TRBD1. CDR3 length: 12 amino acids. Germline V lookup: CDR1 MGHDK, CDR2 SYGVNS. V gave up 7 bases and J gave up 7 bases; unmatched junction bases: 3.

This clone has just a few counts. This chain links TRBV5-1 with TRBJ1-1; weak D call: TRBD1 (5 bases). The length of the CDR3 is 14 residues. Trimming took 1 base from V and 4 from J, leaving 11 bases between them. Germline V gene sequence: CDR1 SGHRS, CDR2 YFSETQ. CDR3 residues: CASSLTGGGTEAFF. In nucleotides, the CDR3 is TGCGCCAGCAGCTTGACGGGGGGTGGCACTGAAGCTTTCTTT.

This clone was picked up a small number of times. The V gene is TRBV15, the J gene TRBJ1-1; D gene unclear. V dropped 0 bases and J dropped 0 bases, with 8 bases sitting between them. Germline lookup yields CDR1 LNHNV and CDR2 YYDKDF (reference sequence). The CDR3 has 15 residues. CDR3 sequence (DNA): TGTGCCACCAGCAGAGATGATCGGGTGAACACTGAAGCTTTCTTT. Amino acid sequence: CATSRDDRVNTEAFF.

This chain joins TRBV28 and TRBJ1-6; D uncertain. The V gene's germline CDR1 is MDHEN and CDR2 SYDVKM. The CDR3 has 18 residues. V lost 6 bases and J lost 10, with 28 bases in between. CDR3 sequence (DNA): TGTGCCAGCAGACCTCCCATTGGATCGGGATCACGGTGGTCACCCCTCCACTTT. Translating gives CASRPPIGSGSRWSPLHF.

J is TRBJ2-5 and V is TRBV3-1 (or the pseudogene TRBV3-2), with 10 bases that match TRBD1. The CDR3 has 15 amino acids. Germline CDR1 is LGHDT and CDR2 is YNNKEL (reference sequence). After removal of 6 bases from V and 7 bases from J, the junction contained 11 bases not matched to a gene. This CDR3 reads CASRSRDRGTRTQYF. In nucleotides, the CDR3 is TGTGCCAGCAGGTCACGGGACAGGGGAACGAGGACCCAGTACTTC.

The chain's CDR3 is CASSQRDRGLDIQYF. In DNA, the CDR3 is TGCGCCAGCAGCCAAAGGGACAGGGGGCTTGACATTCAGTACTTC. The chain is built from TRBV4-1 and TRBJ2-4; 12 bases line up with TRBD1. J lost 8 bases, V lost 2 bases, and 4 bases had no gene match. The CDR3 is 15 amino acids. CDR1 and CDR2 (germline): MGHRA, YSYEKL.

The chain uses TRBV7-9 and TRBJ1-5; D not certain. The V end was cut by 5 bases, the J end by 3 bases, with 11 bases between. Germline CDR1 and CDR2: SEHNR and FQNEAQ (reference sequence). The CDR3 runs to 14 residues. CDR3 DNA sequence: TGTGCCAGCAGCCCCCCGGGGTACAATCAGCCCCAGCATTTT. Its translation is CASSPPGYNQPQHF.

The chain combines TRBV12-3 or TRBV12-4 with TRBJ1-1, with a possible D match to TRBD1 (5 bases). The CDR3 is 11 amino acids. The germline V and J ends were trimmed by 6 bases and 8 bases, with 10 bases remaining between them. The chain's CDR3 is CASSAGREAFF. The CDR3, as DNA: TGTGCCAGCAGCGCGGGACGGGAAGCTTTCTTT.